This T cell receptor (beta chain) was obtained from a study of OX40 agonist ivuxolimab in advanced cancers. Concerning the study at large: Ivuxolimab, which targeted the costimulatory receptor OX40 (CD134), was an agonistic, fully human IgG2 monoclonal antibody. Intravenous ivuxolimab was administered to patients every 2 weeks at six dose levels: 0.01, 0.1, 0.3, 1.5, 3 and 10 mg/kg. Of the roughly 54 patients in dose escalation, around 19 had hepatocellular carcinoma, some 15 had melanoma, 9 had renal cell carcinoma and 9 had head and neck cancer. A male proportion of under 85% and a mean age of 60 years, ranging from roughly 20 to 80, were recorded for the dose-escalation cohort. Prior anti-PD-1, anti-PD-L1 or anti-CTLA-4 therapy was permitted, and approximately 42% of dose-escalation patients had received checkpoint inhibitors. Partial responses occurred in three dose-escalation patients: two with cutaneous melanoma and one with hepatocellular carcinoma. The point of sequencing TCRbeta in the periphery was to test whether ivuxolimab changed TCR sequence diversity and drove clonal T-cell expansion. The monotherapy dose-escalation portion (N = 52 patients) of the phase I ivuxolimab trial is reported in the paper.

From the cysteine through the phenylalanine, the CDR3 covers 14 amino acids. Here the CDR3 DNA is all that survives: 42 bases in frame from base 1. V is cut by 6 bases and J by 1 base, and the space between the germline ends is 10 bases. CDR1 and CDR2, per the germline V gene (reference sequence), are PRHDT and FYEKMQ. The study at large found these results: At doses of 0.1 to 3.0 mg/kg, clonal expansion of both CD4+ and CD8+ T cells in blood was seen between baseline and week 6. In the 0.1-3.0 mg/kg groups, partial responders had among the lowest normalized peripheral clonal expansion, particularly in CD8+ T cells. Low levels of normalized T-cell clonal expansion were also seen in some patients who did not respond. The antigen specificity of the peripheral T cells that underwent clonal expansion was not determined. On average, CD8+ T cells showed more expanded clones than CD4+ T cells after ivuxolimab.

This clone was picked up a small number of times. This receptor's antigen is unknown. No qualities accompany the bases; no much larger clone lies one base away. Patients with a history of autoimmune disease or receiving systemic immunosuppression were excluded from the trial. Peripheral blood for TCR sequencing was collected from all dose cohorts at baseline, on cycle 4 day 1, and on cycle 7 day 1. Samples were obtained from an open-label, multicenter, first-in-human phase I dose-escalation trial of ivuxolimab. Adults with locally advanced or metastatic melanoma, renal cell, hepatocellular, or head and neck squamous cell carcinoma were enrolled in the trial. Before TCR sequencing, CD4+ T cells and CD8+ T cells from peripheral blood were sorted into separate populations. Genomic DNA was extracted from sorted cells for sequencing of the TCRbeta CDR3 region. TCRbeta CDR3 regions were sequenced using the immunoSEQ Assay. In its TCRdb copy, this immuneACCESS table keeps in-frame sequences only and misses some clones. Where compared with another copy, unresolved V genes explain less than half of these, and the others have no known cause. This sample comprises some 100,000 clones, about 87% of them detected only once. Of the sample, just under 0.8% is held by the ten largest clones.

Source: CD4+ or CD8+ T cells sorted from blood, taken in a trial of the OX40 agonist ivuxolimab. Here the chain combines TRBV13 and TRBJ2-4; the D segment cannot be called with confidence. The sequence was obtained from an adult with an advanced solid tumor such as melanoma, head and neck, liver or kidney cancer. In nucleotide form, the sequence is TGTGCCAGCAGACCTATTAAGGCCAAAAACATTCAGTACTTC. This codes for CASRPIKAKNIQYF.